Below, one T cell receptor beta chain is given with its context. Its antigen is unidentified. The sample belongs to a study of beta chain features in type 1 diabetes. Every bit of the isolated RNA underwent reverse transcription, so sequencing read expressed TCRB transcripts. Profiled with immunoSEQ multiplex PCR; TCRdb holds only in-frame clones, not every one. The sample includes more than 550,000 clones, about 14% of them seen just once. General study results and limits: When Type 1 diabetes patients were examined, their TCRB CDR3s proved moderately but significantly shorter in all four CD4+ subsets. Shorter templates may be favored by PCR, equally so in patients and controls.

The length of the CDR3 is 15 residues. Looked up from germline, CDR1 is SQVTM and CDR2 is ANQGSEA. The V end was cut by 7 bases, the J end by 2 bases, with 19 bases between. This receptor was obtained from a man aged 18 to 29 with type 1 diabetes. This chain joins TRBV29-1 and TRBJ2-3; perhaps TRBD2 as D (5 bases). The sample taken for sequencing was naive CD4+ T cells from blood. The CDR3 sequence is CSAGVGQAVTDTQYF. The CDR3, as DNA: TGCAGCGCCGGGGTGGGCCAGGCGGTCACAGATACGCAGTATTTT.